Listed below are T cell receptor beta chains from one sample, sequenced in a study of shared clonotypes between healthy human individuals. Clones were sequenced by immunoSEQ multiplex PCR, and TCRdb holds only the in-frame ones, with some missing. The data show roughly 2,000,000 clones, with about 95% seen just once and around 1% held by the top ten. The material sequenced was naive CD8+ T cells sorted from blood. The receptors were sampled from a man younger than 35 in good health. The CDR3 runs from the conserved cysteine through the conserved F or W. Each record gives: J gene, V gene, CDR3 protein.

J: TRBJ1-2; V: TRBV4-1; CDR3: CASSQDAGNYGYTF
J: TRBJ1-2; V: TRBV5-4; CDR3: CASSLGGITNYGYTF
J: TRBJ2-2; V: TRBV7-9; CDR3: CAIDQRGNTGELFF
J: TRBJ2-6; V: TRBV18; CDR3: CASSPLAGRESNVLTF
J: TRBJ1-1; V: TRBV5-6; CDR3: CASSLGGRAFF
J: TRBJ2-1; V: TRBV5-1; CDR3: CASRFGSGGRDEQFF
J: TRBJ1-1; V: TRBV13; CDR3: CASTDQNTEAFF
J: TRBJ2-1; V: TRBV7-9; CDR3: CASSFAGTGTYNEQFF
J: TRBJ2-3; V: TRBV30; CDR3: CASEMTGGTDTQYF
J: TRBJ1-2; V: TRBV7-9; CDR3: CASSQLSAGANYGYTF
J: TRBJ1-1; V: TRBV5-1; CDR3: CASSLGQGHTEAFF
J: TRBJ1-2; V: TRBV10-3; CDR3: CATGENLQGNYGYTF
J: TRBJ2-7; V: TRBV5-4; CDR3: CASSSQGNPYEQYF
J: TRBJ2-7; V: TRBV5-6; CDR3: CASSWTGGEQYF
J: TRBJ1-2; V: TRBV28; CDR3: CASSSLMQGSANYGYTF
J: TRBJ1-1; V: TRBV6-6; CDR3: CASSYMSNTEAFF
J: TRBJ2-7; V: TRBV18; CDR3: CASSYGTGYEQYF
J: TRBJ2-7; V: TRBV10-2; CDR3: CASSVYLGGQGEGEQYF
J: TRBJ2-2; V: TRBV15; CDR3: CAIPLLGGELFF
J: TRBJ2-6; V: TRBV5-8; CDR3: CASSLVAGSGANVLTF
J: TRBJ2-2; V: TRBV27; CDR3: CASSPGLNTGELFF
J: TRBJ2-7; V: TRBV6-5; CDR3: CASQGQGELYEQYF
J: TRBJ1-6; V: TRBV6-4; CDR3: CASSENVVSPLHF
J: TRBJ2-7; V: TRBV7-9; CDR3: CASSSGIPYEQYF
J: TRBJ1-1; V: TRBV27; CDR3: CASSWEGANTEAFF
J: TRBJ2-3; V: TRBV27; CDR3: CASSLSGLLDTQYF
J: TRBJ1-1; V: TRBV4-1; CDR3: CASSQVGMNTEAFF
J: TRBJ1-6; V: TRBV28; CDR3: CASSLYTGSTPLHF
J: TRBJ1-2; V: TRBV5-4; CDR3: CASSFAGTYGYTF
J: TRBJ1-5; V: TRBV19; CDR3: CASSRDREDQPQHF
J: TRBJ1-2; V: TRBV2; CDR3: CASAKAEAPYGYTF
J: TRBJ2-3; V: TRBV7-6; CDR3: CASSLELAATDTQYF
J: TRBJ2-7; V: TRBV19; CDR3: CASSPSGGASEQYF
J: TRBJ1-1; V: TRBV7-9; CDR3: CASSLGQGRDTEAFF
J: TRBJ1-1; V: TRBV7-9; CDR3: CASSLEGGQMAAEAFF
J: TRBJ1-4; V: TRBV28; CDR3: CASKWGRLAATNEKLFF
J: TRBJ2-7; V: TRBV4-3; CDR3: CASSQESPSYEQYF
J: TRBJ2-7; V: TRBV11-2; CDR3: CASSFRLAGGPPYEQYF
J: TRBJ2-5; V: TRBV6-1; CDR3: CASSGGTSGGKETQYF
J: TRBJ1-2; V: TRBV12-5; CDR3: CASEPGTGLNYGYTF
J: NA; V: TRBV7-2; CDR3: CASSLMSYPGADEQFF
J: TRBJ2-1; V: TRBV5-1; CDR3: CASSFLATGEQFF
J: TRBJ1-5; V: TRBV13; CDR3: CASSLGGFGQPQHF
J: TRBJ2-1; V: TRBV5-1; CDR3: CASSPSYNEQFF
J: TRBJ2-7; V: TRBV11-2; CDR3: CASSLNGYYEQYF
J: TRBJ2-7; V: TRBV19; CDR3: CASSISAGAHEQYF
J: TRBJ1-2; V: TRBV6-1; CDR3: CASSLTAGDLYGYTF
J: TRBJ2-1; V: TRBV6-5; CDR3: CASSFSGSSGREQFF
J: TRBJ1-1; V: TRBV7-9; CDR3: CASSQKTGGTEAFF
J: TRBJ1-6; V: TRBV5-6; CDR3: CASSPGANSPLHF
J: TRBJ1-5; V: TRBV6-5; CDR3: CASRSMGQPQHF
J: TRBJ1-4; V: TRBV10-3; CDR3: CAISERAVGQGHEKLFF
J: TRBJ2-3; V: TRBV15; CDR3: CATAALGTDTQYF
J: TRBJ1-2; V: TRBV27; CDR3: CASSPSGGEIVYGYTF
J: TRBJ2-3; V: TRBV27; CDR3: CASSLFGWNTDTQYF
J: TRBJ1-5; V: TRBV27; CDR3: CASSQRTAYSNQPQHF
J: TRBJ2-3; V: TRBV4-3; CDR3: CASSQGGLAGQYF
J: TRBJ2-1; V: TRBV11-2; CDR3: CASSLEFASSYNEQFF
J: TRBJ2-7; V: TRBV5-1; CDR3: CASSPLGQPMEQYF